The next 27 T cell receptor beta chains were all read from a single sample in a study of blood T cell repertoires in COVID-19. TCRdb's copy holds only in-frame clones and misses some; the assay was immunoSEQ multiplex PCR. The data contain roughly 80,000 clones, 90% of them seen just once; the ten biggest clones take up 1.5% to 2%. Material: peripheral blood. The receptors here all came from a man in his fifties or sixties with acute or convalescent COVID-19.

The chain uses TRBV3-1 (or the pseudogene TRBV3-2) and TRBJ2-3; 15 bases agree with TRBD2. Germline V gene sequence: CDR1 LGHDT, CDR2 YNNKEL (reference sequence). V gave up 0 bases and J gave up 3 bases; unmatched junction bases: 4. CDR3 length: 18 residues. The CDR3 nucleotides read TGTGCCAGCAGCCAAGAGGGACTAGCGGGAGGTGGGACAGATACGCAGTATTTT. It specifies CASSQEGLAGGGTDTQYF.

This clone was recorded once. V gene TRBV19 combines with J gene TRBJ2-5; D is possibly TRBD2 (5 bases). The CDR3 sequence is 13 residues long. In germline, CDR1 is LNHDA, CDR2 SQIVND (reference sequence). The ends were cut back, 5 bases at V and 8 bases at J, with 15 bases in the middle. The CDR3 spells CASSERPGETQYF. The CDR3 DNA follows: TGTGCCAGTAGTGAGCGGCCCGGGGAAACCCAGTACTTC.

CDR3 DNA: TGTGCAAGTCGCTTACTGGACGGCGGGAGGGCCGATGGAGATACGCAGTATTTT. Protein product: CASRLLDGGRADGDTQYF. The chain has TRBV12-2 and TRBJ2-3; the tabulated D call, TRBD2, remains unverified against the DNA. TRBV12-2 is a pseudogene. The CDR3 is 18 amino acids.

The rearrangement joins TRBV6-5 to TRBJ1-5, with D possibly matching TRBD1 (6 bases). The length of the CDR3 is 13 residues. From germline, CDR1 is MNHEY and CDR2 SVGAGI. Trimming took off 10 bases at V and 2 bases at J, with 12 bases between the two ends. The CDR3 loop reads CATADSRNQPQHF. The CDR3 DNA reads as TGTGCCACCGCGGACAGTCGCAATCAGCCCCAGCATTTT.

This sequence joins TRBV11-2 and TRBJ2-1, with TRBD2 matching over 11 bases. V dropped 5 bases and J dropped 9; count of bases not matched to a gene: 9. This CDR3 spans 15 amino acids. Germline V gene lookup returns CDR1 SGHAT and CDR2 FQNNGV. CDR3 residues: CASSRLAGGGGEQFF. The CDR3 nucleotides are TGTGCCAGCAGCCGGCTAGCGGGAGGCGGAGGTGAGCAGTTCTTC.

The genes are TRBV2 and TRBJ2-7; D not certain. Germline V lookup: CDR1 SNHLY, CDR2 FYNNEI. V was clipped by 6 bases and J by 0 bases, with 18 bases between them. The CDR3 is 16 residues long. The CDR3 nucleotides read TGTGCCAGCAGCGGGTACACGCTACGCAGCTCCTACGAGCAGTACTTC. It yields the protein CASSGYTLRSSYEQYF.

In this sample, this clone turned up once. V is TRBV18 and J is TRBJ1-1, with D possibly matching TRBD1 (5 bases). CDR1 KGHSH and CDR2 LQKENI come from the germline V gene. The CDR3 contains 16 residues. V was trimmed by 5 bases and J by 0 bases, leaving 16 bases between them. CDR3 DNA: TGTGCCAGCTCAGGTCAGGGTCTTCGAATGAACACTGAAGCTTTCTTT. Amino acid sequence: CASSGQGLRMNTEAFF. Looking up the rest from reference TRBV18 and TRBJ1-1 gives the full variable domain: NAGVMQNPRHLVRRRGQEARLRCSPMKGHSHVYWYRQLPEEGLKFMVYLQKENIIDESGMPKERFSAEFPKEGPSILRIQQVVRGDSAAYFCASSGQGLRMNTEAFFGQGTRLTVV.

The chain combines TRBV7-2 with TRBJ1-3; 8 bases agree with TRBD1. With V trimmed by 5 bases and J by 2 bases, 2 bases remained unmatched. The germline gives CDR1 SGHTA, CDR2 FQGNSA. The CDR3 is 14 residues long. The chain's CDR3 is CASSQQGAGNTIYF. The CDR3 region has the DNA TGTGCCAGCAGCCAACAGGGGGCTGGAAACACCATATATTTT. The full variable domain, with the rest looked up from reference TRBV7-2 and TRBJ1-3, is GAGVSQSPSNKVTEKGKDVELRCDPISGHTALYWYRQSLGQGLEFLIYFQGNSAPDKSGLPSDRFSAERTGGSVSTLTIQRTQQEDSAVYLCASSQQGAGNTIYFGEGSWLTVV.

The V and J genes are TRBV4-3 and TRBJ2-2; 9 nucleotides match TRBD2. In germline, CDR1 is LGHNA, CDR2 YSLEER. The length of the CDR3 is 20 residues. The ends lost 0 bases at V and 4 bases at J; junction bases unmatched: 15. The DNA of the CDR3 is TGCGCCAGCAGCCAAGATCTTCCTAGCGGGACTGCCGGGGGCACCGGGGAGCTGTTTTTT. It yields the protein CASSQDLPSGTAGGTGELFF.

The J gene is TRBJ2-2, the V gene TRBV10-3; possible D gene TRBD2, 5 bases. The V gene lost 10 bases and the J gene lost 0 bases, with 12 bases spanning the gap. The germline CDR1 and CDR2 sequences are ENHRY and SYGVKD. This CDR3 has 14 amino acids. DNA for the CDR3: TGTGCCACCGCGGGTGCCGCGAACACCGGGGAGCTGTTTTTT. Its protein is CATAGAANTGELFF.

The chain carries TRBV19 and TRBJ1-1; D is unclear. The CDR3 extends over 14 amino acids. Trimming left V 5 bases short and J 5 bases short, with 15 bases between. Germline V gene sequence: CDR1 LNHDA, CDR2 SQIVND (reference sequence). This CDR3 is CASSPDGVGTEAFF. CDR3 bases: TGTGCCAGTAGTCCGGACGGGGTGGGGACTGAAGCTTTCTTT.

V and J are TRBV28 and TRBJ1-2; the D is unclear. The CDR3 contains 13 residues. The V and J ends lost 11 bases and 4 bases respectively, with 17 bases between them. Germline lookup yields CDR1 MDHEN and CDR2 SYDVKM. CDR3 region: CAVRGPLGYGYTF. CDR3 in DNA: TGTGCCGTTAGAGGGCCTCTAGGCTATGGCTACACCTTC.

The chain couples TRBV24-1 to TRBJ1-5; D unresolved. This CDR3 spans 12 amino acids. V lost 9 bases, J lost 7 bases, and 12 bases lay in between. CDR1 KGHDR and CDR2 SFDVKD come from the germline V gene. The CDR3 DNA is TGTGCCACCTCTTATCCCGGGCAGCCCCAGCATTTT. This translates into CATSYPGQPQHF.

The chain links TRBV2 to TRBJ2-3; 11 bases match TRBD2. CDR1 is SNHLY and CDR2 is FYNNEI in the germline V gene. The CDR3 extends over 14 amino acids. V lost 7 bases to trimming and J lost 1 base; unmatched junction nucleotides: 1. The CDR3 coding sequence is TGTGCCAGCAAACTAGCGGGAGGCACAGATACGCAGTATTTT. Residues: CASKLAGGTDTQYF.

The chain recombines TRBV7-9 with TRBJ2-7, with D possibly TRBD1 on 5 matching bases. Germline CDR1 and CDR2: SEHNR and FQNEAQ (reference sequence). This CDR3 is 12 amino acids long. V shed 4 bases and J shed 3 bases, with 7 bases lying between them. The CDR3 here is CASSSTVYEQYF. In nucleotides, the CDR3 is TGTGCCAGCAGCTCGACAGTCTACGAGCAGTACTTC.

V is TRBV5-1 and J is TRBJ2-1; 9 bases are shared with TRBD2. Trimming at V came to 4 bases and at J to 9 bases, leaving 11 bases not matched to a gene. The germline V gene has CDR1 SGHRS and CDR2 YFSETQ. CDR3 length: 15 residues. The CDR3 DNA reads TGCGCCAGCAGCGTTGTTTACGCGGGAGGGTCTGAGCAGTTCTTC. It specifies CASSVVYAGGSEQFF.

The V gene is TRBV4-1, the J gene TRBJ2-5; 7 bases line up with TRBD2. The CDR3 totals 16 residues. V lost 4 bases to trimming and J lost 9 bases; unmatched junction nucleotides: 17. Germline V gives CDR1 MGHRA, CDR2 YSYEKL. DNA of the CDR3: TGCGCCAGCAGCCCCATTAGGGCTAGCGGCCAAACCCCCCAGTACTTC. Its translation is CASSPIRASGQTPQYF.

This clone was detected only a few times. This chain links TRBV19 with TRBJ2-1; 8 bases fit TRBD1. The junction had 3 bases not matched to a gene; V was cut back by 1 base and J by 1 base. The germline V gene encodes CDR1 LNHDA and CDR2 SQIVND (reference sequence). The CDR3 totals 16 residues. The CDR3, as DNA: TGTGCCAGTAGTATAGGGCAGGGGGCTTCCTACAATGAGCAGTTCTTC. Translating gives CASSIGQGASYNEQFF.

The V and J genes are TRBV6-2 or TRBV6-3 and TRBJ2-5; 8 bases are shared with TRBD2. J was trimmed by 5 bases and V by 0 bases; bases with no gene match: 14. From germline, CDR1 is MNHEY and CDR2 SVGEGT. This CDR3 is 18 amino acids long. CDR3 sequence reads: CASSYSRALAGRGETQYF. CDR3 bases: TGTGCCAGCAGTTACTCCAGGGCCTTAGCGGGACGCGGGGAGACCCAGTACTTC.

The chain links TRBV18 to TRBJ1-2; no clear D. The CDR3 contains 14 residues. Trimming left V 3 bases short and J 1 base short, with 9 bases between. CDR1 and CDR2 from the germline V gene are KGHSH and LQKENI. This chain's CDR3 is CASSPGESNYGYTF. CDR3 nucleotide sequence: TGTGCCAGCTCACCGGGAGAGAGTAACTATGGCTACACCTTC.

The CDR3 loop reads CAWSGSGYGQPQHF. The CDR3, as DNA: TGTGCCTGGAGCGGCAGCGGTTACGGGCAGCCCCAGCATTTT. This sequence joins TRBV30 and TRBJ1-5; D remains unclear. With 3 bases removed from V and 7 bases from J, the gap between germline ends came to 16 bases. The CDR3 contains 14 residues. Germline lookup yields CDR1 GTSNPN and CDR2 SVGIG (reference sequence).

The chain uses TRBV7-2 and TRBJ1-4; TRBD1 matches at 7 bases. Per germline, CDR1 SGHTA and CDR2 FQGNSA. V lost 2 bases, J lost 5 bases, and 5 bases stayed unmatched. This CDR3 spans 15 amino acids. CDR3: CASSLNAGGNEKLFF. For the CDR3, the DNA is TGTGCCAGCAGCTTAAACGCAGGGGGGAATGAAAAACTGTTTTTT. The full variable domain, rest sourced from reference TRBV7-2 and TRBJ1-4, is GAGVSQSPSNKVTEKGKDVELRCDPISGHTALYWYRQSLGQGLEFLIYFQGNSAPDKSGLPSDRFSAERTGGSVSTLTIQRTQQEDSAVYLCASSLNAGGNEKLFFGSGTQLSVL.

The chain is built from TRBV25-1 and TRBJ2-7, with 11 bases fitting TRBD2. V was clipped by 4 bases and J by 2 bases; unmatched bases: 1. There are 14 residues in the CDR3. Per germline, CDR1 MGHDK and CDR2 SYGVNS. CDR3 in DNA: TGTGCCAGCAGTGGGGGACTAGCGGCCTACGAGCAGTACTTC. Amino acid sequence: CASSGGLAAYEQYF.

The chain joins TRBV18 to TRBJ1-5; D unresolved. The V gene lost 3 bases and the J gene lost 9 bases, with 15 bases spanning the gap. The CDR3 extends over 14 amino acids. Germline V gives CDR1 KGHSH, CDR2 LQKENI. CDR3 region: CASSPGSPDGPQHF. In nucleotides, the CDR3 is TGTGCCAGCTCACCCGGGAGCCCAGACGGGCCCCAGCATTTT.

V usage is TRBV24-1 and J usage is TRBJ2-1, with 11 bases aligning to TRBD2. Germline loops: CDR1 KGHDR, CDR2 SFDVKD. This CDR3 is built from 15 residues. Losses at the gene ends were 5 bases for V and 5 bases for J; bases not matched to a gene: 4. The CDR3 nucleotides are TGTGCCACCAGTGCGACTAGCGGGATAAACAATGAGCAGTTCTTC. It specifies CATSATSGINNEQFF.

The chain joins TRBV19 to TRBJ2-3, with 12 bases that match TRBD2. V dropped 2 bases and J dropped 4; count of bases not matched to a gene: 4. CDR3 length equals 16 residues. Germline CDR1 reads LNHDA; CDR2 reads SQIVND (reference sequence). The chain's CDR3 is CASSIPLAGGPDTQYF. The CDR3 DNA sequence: TGTGCCAGTAGTATACCTCTAGCGGGAGGGCCAGATACGCAGTATTTT.

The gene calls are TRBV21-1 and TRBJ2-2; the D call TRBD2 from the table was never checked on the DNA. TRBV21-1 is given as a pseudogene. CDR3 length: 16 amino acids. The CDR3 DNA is TGTGCCAGCCAAATTCGAGCGGGAGGTCAGACCGGGGAGCTGTTTTTT. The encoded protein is CASQIRAGGQTGELFF.